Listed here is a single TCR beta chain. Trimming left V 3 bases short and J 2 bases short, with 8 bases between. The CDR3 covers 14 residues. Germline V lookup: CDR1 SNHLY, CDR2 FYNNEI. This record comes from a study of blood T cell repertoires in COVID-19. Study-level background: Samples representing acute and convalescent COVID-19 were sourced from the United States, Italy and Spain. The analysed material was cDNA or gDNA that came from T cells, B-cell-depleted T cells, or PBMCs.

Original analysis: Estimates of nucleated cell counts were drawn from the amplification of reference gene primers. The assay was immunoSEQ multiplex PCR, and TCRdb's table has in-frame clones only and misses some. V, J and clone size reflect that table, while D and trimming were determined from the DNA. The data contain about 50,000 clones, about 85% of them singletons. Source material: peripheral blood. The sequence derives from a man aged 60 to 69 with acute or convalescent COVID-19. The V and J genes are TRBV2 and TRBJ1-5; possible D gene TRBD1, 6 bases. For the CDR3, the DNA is TGTGCCAGCAGTGACAGGGGAGGCAATCAGCCCCAGCATTTT. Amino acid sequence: CASSDRGGNQPQHF.